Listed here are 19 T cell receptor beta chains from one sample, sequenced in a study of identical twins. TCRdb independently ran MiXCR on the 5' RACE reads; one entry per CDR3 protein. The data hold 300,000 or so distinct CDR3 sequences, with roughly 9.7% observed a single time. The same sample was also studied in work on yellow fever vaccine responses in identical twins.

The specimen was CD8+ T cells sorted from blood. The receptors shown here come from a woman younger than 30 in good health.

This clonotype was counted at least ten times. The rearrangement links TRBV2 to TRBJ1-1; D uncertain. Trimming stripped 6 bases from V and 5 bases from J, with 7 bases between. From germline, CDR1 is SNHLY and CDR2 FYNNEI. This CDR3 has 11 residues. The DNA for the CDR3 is TGTGCCAGCAGCCCAGGAACTGAAGCTTTCTTT. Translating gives CASSPGTEAFF.

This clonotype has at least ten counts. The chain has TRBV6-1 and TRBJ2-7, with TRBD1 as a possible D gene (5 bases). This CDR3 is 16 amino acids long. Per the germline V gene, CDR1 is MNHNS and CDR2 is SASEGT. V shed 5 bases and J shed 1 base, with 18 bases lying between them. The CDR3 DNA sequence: TGTGCCAGCAGTACCGCAGGGTGGTTGAAGTCCTACGAGCAGTACTTC. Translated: CASSTAGWLKSYEQYF.

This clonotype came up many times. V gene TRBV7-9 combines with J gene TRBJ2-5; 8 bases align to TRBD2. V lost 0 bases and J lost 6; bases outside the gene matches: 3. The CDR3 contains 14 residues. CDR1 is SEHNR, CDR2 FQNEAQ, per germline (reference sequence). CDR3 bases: TGTGCCAGCAGCTTAGCACTAGCGGAGAAGACCCAGTACTTC. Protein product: CASSLALAEKTQYF.

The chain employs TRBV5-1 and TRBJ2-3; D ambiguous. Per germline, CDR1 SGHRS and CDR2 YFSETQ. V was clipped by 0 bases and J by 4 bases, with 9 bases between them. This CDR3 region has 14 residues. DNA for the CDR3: TGCGCCAGCAGCTTGGTGCTGGTGTCAGATACGCAGTATTTT. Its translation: CASSLVLVSDTQYF.

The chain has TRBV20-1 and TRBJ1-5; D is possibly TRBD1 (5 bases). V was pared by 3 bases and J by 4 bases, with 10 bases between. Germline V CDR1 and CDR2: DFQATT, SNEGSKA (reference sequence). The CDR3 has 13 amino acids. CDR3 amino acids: CSARDPGNQPQHF. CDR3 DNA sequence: TGCAGTGCTAGGGACCCAGGGAATCAGCCCCAGCATTTT.

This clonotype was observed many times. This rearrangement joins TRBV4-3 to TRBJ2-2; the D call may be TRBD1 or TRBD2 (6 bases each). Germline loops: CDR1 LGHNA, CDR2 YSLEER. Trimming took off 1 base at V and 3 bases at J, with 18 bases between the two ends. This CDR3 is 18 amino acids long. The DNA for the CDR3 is TGCGCCAGCAGCCAAGCTCTCATAGCGGAGGGGGACACCGGGGAGCTGTTTTTT. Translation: CASSQALIAEGDTGELFF.

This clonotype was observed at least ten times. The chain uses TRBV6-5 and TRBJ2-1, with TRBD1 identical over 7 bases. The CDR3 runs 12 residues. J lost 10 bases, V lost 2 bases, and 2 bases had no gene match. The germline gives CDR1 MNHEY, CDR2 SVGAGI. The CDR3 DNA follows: TGTGCCAGCAGTTACCCGGGACAGGAGCAGTTCTTC. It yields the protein CASSYPGQEQFF.

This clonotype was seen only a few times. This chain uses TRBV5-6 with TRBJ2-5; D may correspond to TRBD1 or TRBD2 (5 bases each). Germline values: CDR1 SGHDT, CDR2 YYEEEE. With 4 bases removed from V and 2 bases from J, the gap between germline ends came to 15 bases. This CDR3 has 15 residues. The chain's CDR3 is CASSEGRPLQETQYF. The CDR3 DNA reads TGTGCCAGCAGCGAGGGACGGCCGTTACAAGAGACCCAGTACTTC.

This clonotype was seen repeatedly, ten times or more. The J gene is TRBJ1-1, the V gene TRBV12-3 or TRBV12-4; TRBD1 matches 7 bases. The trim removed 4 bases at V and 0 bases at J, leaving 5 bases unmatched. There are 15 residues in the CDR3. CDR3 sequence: CASSSGGGMNTEAFF. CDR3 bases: TGTGCCAGCAGTTCAGGGGGAGGGATGAACACTGAAGCTTTCTTT.

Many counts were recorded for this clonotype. The CDR3 protein is CASSQEWRAGDYEQYF. The CDR3 DNA sequence: TGCGCCAGCAGCCAAGAATGGCGAGCGGGGGACTACGAGCAGTACTTC. V and J are TRBV4-3 and TRBJ2-7, with TRBD2 identical over 8 bases. V trimming: 0 bases; J trimming: 3 bases; junction bases outside the gene matches: 7. The CDR3 totals 16 residues. Germline V gives CDR1 LGHNA, CDR2 YSLEER.

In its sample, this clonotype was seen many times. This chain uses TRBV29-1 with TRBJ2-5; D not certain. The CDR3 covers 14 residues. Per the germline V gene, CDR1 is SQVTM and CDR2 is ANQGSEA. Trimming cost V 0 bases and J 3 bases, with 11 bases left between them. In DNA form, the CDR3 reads TGCAGCGTTGAAGATGTGGACGAAGAAGAGACCCAGTACTTC. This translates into CSVEDVDEEETQYF.

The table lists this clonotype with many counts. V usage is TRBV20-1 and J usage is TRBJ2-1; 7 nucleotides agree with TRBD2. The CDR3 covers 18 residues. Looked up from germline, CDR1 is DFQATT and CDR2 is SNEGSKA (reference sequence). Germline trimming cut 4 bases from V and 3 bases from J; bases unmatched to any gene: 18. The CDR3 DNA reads TGCAGTGCTACTGGGACTACCCGCCTACATCATATCTACAATGAGCAGTTCTTC. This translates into CSATGTTRLHHIYNEQFF.

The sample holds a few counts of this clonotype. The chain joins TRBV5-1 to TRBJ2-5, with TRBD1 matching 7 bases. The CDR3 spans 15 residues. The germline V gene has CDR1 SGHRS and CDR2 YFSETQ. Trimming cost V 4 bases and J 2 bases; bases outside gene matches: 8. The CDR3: CASSVGQLTQETQYF. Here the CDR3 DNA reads TGCGCCAGCAGCGTGGGACAGTTAACGCAAGAGACCCAGTACTTC.

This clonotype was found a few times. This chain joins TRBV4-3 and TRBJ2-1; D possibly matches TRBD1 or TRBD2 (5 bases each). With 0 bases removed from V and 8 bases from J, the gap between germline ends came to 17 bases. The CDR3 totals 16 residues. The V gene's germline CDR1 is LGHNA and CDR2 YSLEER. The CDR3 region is CASSQELASMGDEQFF. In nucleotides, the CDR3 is TGCGCCAGCAGCCAAGAGTTGGCTAGCATGGGGGATGAGCAGTTCTTC.

The CDR3 is CATSAGAINQPQHF. For the CDR3, the DNA is TGTGCCACCAGCGCAGGGGCTATCAATCAGCCCCAGCATTTT. The gene calls are TRBV24-1 and TRBJ1-5; D may be TRBD1 (6 bases). The germline V and J ends were trimmed by 7 bases and 3 bases, with 12 bases remaining between them. Germline CDR1 reads KGHDR; CDR2 reads SFDVKD. There are 14 residues in the CDR3.

The CDR3 DNA reads as TGCAGTGTGGAAGGGGGGGGCGTGGACGGGGAGCTGTTTTTT. It codes for CSVEGGGVDGELFF. The chain has TRBV20-1 and TRBJ2-2; D perhaps matches TRBD2 (7 bases). This CDR3 is 14 amino acids long. The V end lost 7 bases, the J end lost 7 bases, and 19 bases lay between the germline ends. The germline CDR1 and CDR2 sequences are DFQATT and SNEGSKA (reference sequence).

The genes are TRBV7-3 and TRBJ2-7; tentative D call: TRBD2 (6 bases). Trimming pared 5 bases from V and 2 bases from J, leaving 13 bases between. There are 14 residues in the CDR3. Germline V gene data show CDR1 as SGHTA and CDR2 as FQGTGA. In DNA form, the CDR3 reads TGTGCCAGCAGCCCGTCCGGGAGTACCTACGAGCAGTACTTC. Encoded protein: CASSPSGSTYEQYF. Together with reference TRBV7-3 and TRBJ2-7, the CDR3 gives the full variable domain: GAGVSQTPSNKVTEKGKYVELRCDPISGHTALYWYRQSLGQGPEFLIYFQGTGAADDSGLPNDRFFAVRPEGSVSTLKIQRTERGDSAVYLCASSPSGSTYEQYFGPGTRLTVT.

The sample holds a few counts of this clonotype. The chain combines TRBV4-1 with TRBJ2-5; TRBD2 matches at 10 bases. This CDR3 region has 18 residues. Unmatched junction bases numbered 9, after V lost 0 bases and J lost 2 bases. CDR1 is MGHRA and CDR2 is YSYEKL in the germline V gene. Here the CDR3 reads CASSQDPLAGAVQETQYF. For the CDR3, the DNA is TGCGCCAGCAGCCAAGATCCCCTAGCGGGGGCCGTTCAAGAGACCCAGTACTTC.

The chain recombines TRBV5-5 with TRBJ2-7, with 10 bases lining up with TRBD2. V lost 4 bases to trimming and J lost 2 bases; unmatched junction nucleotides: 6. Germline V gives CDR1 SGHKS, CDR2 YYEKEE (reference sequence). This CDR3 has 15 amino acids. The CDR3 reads CASSATSGAPYEQYF. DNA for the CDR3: TGTGCCAGCAGCGCAACTAGCGGGGCCCCCTACGAGCAGTACTTC.